The clone carrying this T cell receptor (beta chain) occurred a few times. This entry belongs to a study of T-cell memory formation after mild COVID-19. TCRdb processed the 5' RACE reads anew with MiXCR; each CDR3 protein has one entry. The sample has under 300,000 distinct CDR3 sequences; approximately 8% are singletons. With 2 bases removed from V and 3 bases from J, the gap between germline ends came to 9 bases. CDR3 length: 14 amino acids. The V gene's germline CDR1 is LGHNA and CDR2 YSLEER. The rearrangement links TRBV4-3 to TRBJ2-3, with D perhaps matching TRBD2 (6 bases). This receptor was identified in a man aged 18-30 years who had mild COVID-19 (a few samples of this study predate the infection). Cell type and time point are not known. Material: PBMCs or a T cell subset sorted from them (not recorded which). DNA for the CDR3: TGCGCCAGCAGCCAATGGACTAAAACAGATACGCAGTATTTT. It translates to CASSQWTKTDTQYF.